The sequence of this TCR beta chain was determined in a study of cytomegalovirus exposure and HLA in healthy donors. This clone was seen a handful of times. Assay: immunoSEQ multiplex PCR; the TCRdb copy retains only in-frame clones and omits some. Of some 90,000 clones listed, over 75% were seen once; the top ten hold about 6%. This sequence originates from a man between 18 and 29 years old in good health and CMV-seropositive. Sequenced sample: PBMCs.

The CDR3 here is CASALAGQPQHF. CDR3 sequence (DNA): TGTGCTAGTGCCCTAGCGGGTCAGCCCCAGCATTTT. The gene calls are TRBV12-5 and TRBJ1-5, with no clear D. Trimming took off 7 bases at V and 6 bases at J, with 10 bases between the two ends. The CDR3 runs 12 residues. Germline loops: CDR1 LGHNT, CDR2 FRNRAP.